One T cell receptor (beta chain) is described in this entry. What it binds is not known. These data belong to a study of identical twins. Study observations and caveats: Researchers reported excess low generation probability among twin-shared out-of-frame alpha sequences. Donors were not followed over many years; analysis was cross-sectional.

CDR3 length: 16 amino acids. The germline CDR1 and CDR2 sequences are SGHRS and YFSETQ. The trim removed 1 base at V and 1 base at J, leaving 7 bases unmatched. cDNA carried unique molecular identifiers, and a universal primer site was added by template switching. TCRdb independently ran MiXCR on the 5' RACE reads; one entry per CDR3 protein. This table holds roughly 280,000 distinct CDR3 sequences, 7.5% to 9.5% found once. This sample also belongs to another study, concerning yellow fever vaccine responses in identical twins.

The rearrangement uses TRBV5-1 and TRBJ1-1; 7 nucleotides match TRBD1. The sequence came from a woman younger than 35 in good health. Sequenced: CD8+ T cells sorted from blood. In nucleotides, the CDR3 is TGCGCCAGCAGCTTGAGGGCAGGGGGGACGAACACTGAAGCTTTCTTT. Residues: CASSLRAGGTNTEAFF.